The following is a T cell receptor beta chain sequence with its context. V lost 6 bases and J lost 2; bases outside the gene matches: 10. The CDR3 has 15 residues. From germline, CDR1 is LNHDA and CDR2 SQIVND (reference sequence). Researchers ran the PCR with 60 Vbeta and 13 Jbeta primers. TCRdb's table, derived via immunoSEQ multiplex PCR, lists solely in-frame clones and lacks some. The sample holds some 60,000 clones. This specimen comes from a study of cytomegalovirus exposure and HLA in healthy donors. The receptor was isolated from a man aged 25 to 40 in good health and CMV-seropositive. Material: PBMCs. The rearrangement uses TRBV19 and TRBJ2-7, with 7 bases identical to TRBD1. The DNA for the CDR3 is TGTGCCAGTAGCACTAACGACAGGGCAACCTACGAGCAGTACTTC. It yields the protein CASSTNDRATYEQYF. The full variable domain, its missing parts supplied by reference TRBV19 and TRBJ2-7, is DGGITQSPKYLFRKEGQNVTLSCEQNLNHDAMYWYRQDPGQGLRLIYYSQIVNDFQKGDIAEGYSVSREKKESFPLTVTSAQKNPTAFYLCASSTNDRATYEQYFGPGTRLTVT.